This record covers a single T cell receptor (beta chain). The sample originates from a study of OX40 agonist ivuxolimab in advanced cancers. Sequencing was performed with immunoSEQ multiplex PCR; in TCRdb, only in-frame clones are kept and a portion is missing. The sample has about 60,000 clones, over 80% seen once. Germline loops: CDR1 MNHEY, CDR2 SMNVEV (reference sequence). The V end was cut by 6 bases, the J end by 0 bases, with 8 bases between. CDR3 length: 14 amino acids. This TCR was sampled from an adult with an advanced solid tumor such as melanoma, head and neck, liver or kidney cancer. The V and J genes are TRBV27 and TRBJ1-4; D might be TRBD1 (6 bases). The specimen comprised CD4+ or CD8+ T cells sorted from blood, sampled in a trial of the OX40 agonist ivuxolimab. Here the CDR3 reads CASSRQATNEKLFF. For the CDR3, the DNA is TGTGCCAGCAGCAGACAGGCAACTAATGAAAAACTGTTTTTT.